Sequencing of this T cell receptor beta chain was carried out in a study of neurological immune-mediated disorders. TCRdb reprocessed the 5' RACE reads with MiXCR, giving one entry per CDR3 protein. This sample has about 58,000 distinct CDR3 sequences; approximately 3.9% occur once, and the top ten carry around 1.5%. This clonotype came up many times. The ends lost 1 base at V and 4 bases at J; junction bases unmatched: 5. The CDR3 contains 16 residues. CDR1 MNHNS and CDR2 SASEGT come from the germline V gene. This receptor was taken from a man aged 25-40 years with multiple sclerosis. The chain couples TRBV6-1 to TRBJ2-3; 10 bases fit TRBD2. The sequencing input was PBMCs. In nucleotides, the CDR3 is TGTGCCAGCAGTGAAGAACTAGCGGGAAGATCAGATACGCAGTATTTT. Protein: CASSEELAGRSDTQYF.